This T cell receptor beta chain was documented in a study of beta chain features in type 1 diabetes (dated by TCRdb to 2016 to 2019). Broadly, across the study: Mean age, gender distribution, total cell number and subset yield were not different between patients and healthy donors. A total of roughly 99,000,000 sorted cells were examined across all samples, and the number of cells per subset was strongly correlated with RNA yield. In the study, recently diagnosed type 1 diabetes patients and matched healthy donors were compared on the TCRB repertoires of their sorted circulating CD4+ T cell subsets. Naive and central memory subsets were obtained from all 30 or so donors, but regulatory and stem cell-like memory subsets were isolated from only 8 patients and about eight healthy donors.

Sequences SGHTA (CDR1) and FQGNSA (CDR2) are obtained from the germline V gene. The CDR3 goes from the cysteine to the phenylalanine over 15 residues. The kept DNA is CDR3 alone, 45 bases in frame from the first base. Trimming costs V 5 bases and J 2 bases, and their ends lie 14 bases apart. Study-level results and caveats: At VDJ recombination sites, type 1 diabetes patients had fewer insertions and more deleted nucleotides, which implies abnormalities in thymic rearrangement. Naive, central memory and regulatory TCRB repertoires appeared to be more alike among patients than among healthy donors. Because the HLA sub-analyses included only small numbers of individuals, any influence of HLA type on TCRB rearrangement was left unresolved. In all four CD4+ subsets, TCRB CDR3 length was moderately but significantly shorter in type 1 diabetes patients. PCR may preferentially amplify shorter templates, but because patient and control samples were amplified and corrected together, any resulting skew would affect both groups equally. Because cDNA was sequenced instead of genomic DNA, highly expressing activated cells could be over-represented, though the groups showed no difference in activation or CD3 levels.

This clone was seen only a few times. Which antigen it targets is not known. Nothing much larger sits one base from this clone, and base qualities are not available. Each donor gave one peripheral blood draw, averaging roughly 100 mL, which was collected into heparinised tubes. Naive, central memory, regulatory and stem cell-like memory CD4+ T cells were sorted on a BD FACSAria II using a panel including CD45RO, CCR7, CD25, CD127, CD95 and CD27. Purity was above 95% for every sorted population. PBMCs were isolated right away by Lymphoprep density gradient centrifugation and were stained directly, without culture. So that batch effects would be minimized, each experiment stained and sorted samples in pairs, pairing one healthy donor with one patient. The entire amount of isolated RNA was reverse transcribed using the High Capacity cDNA Reverse Transcription Kit, so the sequenced TCRB transcripts were expressed ones. Naive, central memory and regulatory T cell samples underwent deep immunoSEQ sequencing, averaging about 3.57 million total reads per sample. After sorted cells were lysed in RLT buffer, RNA was extracted with DNase-treated RNeasy Micro or Mini kits, with the choice depending on cell number. To prevent cross-contamination, each cell subset was processed individually, whereas patient and healthy donor samples were processed jointly. TCRB sequences were amplified from cDNA with the immunoSEQ multiplex PCR, producing 87-bp fragments spanning the CDR3 region. Amplicons were sequenced on the Illumina HiSeq platform. The paper's processing steps were these. PCR bias was corrected computationally using synthetic template baselines, and reads within Hamming distance 2 were collapsed, with unmergeable singletons discarded. Reads were aligned against IMGT so that V, D and J genes, CDR3 length and insertions or deletions at six rearrangement sites could be assigned. Within each subset, clonotype counts were normalized to the number of sorted cells before true diversity and Gini coefficients were calculated with the tcR R package. Repertoire sharing was quantified using the overlap coefficient calculated on TCRB nucleotide sequences. TCRdb obtained this table from immuneACCESS and retained in-frame rearrangements with V and J assigned. These tables miss some clones; where compared with another copy, unresolved V genes account for less than half of the shortfall, and the remainder is unexplained. V and J calls and clone size come straight from that table; D and trimming were deduced from the DNA. Here the sample has about 290,000 clones; roughly 8% occur a single time. The ten largest clonotypes hold under 1.3% of the sample.

The receptor comes from a woman aged 18-29 years in good health. The chain employs TRBV7-2 and TRBJ2-3; the D gene lacks a confident call. The sample taken for sequencing was central memory CD4+ T cells from blood. The CDR3 protein is CASSPLRTLTDTQYF. The nucleotide sequence reads TGTGCCAGCAGCCCACTACGTACCCTCACAGATACGCAGTATTTT.